This TCR beta chain is drawn from a study of T cells in localized non-small cell lung cancer (dated by TCRdb to about 2020). Broadly, across the study: T cell repertoires of more than 200 early-stage NSCLC patients were analyzed, with tumors being compared against uninvolved tumor-adjacent lungs. The cohort was made up of 200 to 250 treatment-naive NSCLC patients whose localized lung tumors had been resected. Of the NSCLC patients, around 130 were male and approximately 100 were female, and the mean age was about 69 years.

At diagnosis, peripheral blood, uninvolved tumor-adjacent lung and tumor were collected and stored as a combination of fresh-frozen and FFPE material. Blood samples were analyzed as peripheral blood mononuclear cells for TCR repertoire profiling. Summary of the overall study and its limitations: Higher blood T cell density associated with longer overall survival, while higher adjacent-lung clonality associated with shorter survival. Of the top 100 tumor clones, a median of about 53 were detected in paired uninvolved adjacent lung; roughly 29 were also among that lung's top 100. Uninvolved tumor-adjacent lung showed the highest T cell clonality, higher than tumor, which suggests more focused antigenic responses in the adjacent lung. Because multi-region tumor sequencing was not done, intratumor heterogeneity could not be ruled out. Because the study design was exploratory, TCR variables were selected using unadjusted p-values without false-discovery rate correction.

TCR beta CDR3 regions were sequenced from DNA using the immunoSEQ Assay. The paper's processing steps were these. To compute T cell density, TCR beta template counts were normalized to usable DNA, which was estimated by amplifying housekeeping genes. Using the preseqR package, richness was estimated by extrapolating to 120,000 templates for tissue samples and 400,000 templates for PBMC samples. Clonality was calculated as one minus Pielou's evenness. Tissue-enriched TCRs were identified by differential abundance testing using productive amino-acid clonotypes, minimum total count 5 and alpha 0.1. The Jaccard Index and the Morisita Overlap Index were used to measure how much the repertoires overlapped between compartments. GLIPH grouped TCR beta CDR3s together with public tetramer-defined viral CDR3s, and a viral motif had to include at least three viral sequences and show V-gene enrichment. Held by TCRdb, this immuneACCESS table contains in-frame sequences only and omits some clones. Under half of the omission traces to an unresolved V gene where checked; the cause of the rest is unknown. That table furnishes V, J and clone size, whereas the DNA furnished D and trimming. In this sample the table shows roughly 84,000 clones, 88% of which occur a single time. The biggest ten clones account for 20% to 25% of the sample.

Comment on this clone: Its cognate antigen has yet to be identified. Nothing much larger sits one base from this clone, and base qualities are not available.

V is clipped by 5 bases and J by 4 bases, and the sequence between their germline boundaries is 11 bases long. The CDR3 runs 13 residues from the cysteine to the phenylalanine. Just CDR3 DNA is preserved here, 39 bases in frame from base 1. The germline V gene provides CDR1 MNHEY and CDR2 SVGAGI. Material: peripheral blood, obtained before any cancer treatment. Recombination linked TRBV6-5 to TRBJ1-2, and perhaps TRBD1 as D gene, on 5 matching bases. This TCR was sampled from a woman aged 35 to 70 with stage I squamous cell lung carcinoma. This receptor carries the CDR3 CASSPRDSYGYTF. The bases are TGTGCCAGCAGTCCCCGAGACAGCTATGGCTACACCTTC.